These 11 T cell receptor beta chains were sequenced from one sample in a study of blood T cell repertoires in COVID-19. Data came from immunoSEQ multiplex PCR; TCRdb stores just in-frame clones and leaves some out. The sample holds about 70,000 clones; around nine tenths are singletons and the top ten take 7.5% to 9%. Material: peripheral blood. Every receptor here comes from a human donor in a cohort sampled during active COVID-19.

CDR3 region: CASSSGTSGVEQYF. In DNA form, the CDR3 reads TGTGCCAGCAGCTCCGGGACTAGCGGGGTGGAGCAGTACTTC. V usage is TRBV5-6 and J usage is TRBJ2-7, with TRBD2 matching 13 bases. There are 14 residues in the CDR3. CDR1 and CDR2 (germline): SGHDT, YYEEEE. The J segment lost 7 bases and the V segment lost 3 bases, leaving 4 bases of the junction unmatched.

This rearrangement joins TRBV9 to TRBJ1-6, with TRBD1 identical over 8 bases. The CDR3 is made up of 15 amino acids. The V gene's germline CDR1 is SGDLS and CDR2 YYNGEE. The junction had 6 bases not matched to a gene; V was cut back by 3 bases and J by 7 bases. The CDR3 is CASSDATGENSPLHF. DNA for the CDR3: TGTGCCAGCAGCGACGCGACAGGGGAAAATTCACCCCTCCACTTT.

J is TRBJ1-1 and V is TRBV27, with 8 nucleotides matching TRBD1. V dropped 3 bases and J dropped 10; count of bases not matched to a gene: 4. The CDR3 runs 12 residues. Germline values: CDR1 MNHEY, CDR2 SMNVEV (reference sequence). This chain's CDR3 is CASSFTRGRAFF. The CDR3 region has the DNA TGTGCCAGCAGTTTCACCAGGGGGCGAGCTTTCTTT.

V gene TRBV9 combines with J gene TRBJ2-6, with 10 nucleotides matching TRBD1. CDR1 and CDR2 (germline): SGDLS, YYNGEE. The trim removed 0 bases at V and 3 bases at J, leaving 6 bases unmatched. The CDR3 contains 18 residues. As DNA, the CDR3 is TGTGCCAGCAGCGTAGAAGGACAGGGGGGAATTGGGGCCAACGTCCTGACTTTC. Its protein product is CASSVEGQGGIGANVLTF.

The chain uses TRBV27 and TRBJ1-1; D possibly corresponds to TRBD1 (5 bases). Per germline, CDR1 MNHEY and CDR2 SMNVEV (reference sequence). The CDR3 spans 12 residues. V lost 5 bases, J lost 8 bases, and 12 bases lay in between. The CDR3 spells CASSAPRGEAFF. In DNA form, the CDR3 reads TGTGCCAGCAGTGCCCCCCGGGGGGAAGCTTTCTTT.

For the CDR3, the DNA is TGTGCCAGCAGTTTAAGCGGACTAGCGGGGGTAGATACGCAGTATTTT. Encoded protein: CASSLSGLAGVDTQYF. V and J are TRBV28 and TRBJ2-3; 13 bases match TRBD2. The CDR3 runs 16 residues. Germline CDR1 reads MDHEN; CDR2 reads SYDVKM. J gave up 5 bases and V 2 bases, and 4 bases lay outside the gene matches.

This rearrangement joins TRBV11-2 to TRBJ2-7; 8 bases align to TRBD1. The CDR3 has 17 residues. Germline V gene sequence: CDR1 SGHAT, CDR2 FQNNGV. V was clipped by 0 bases and J by 3 bases; unmatched bases: 10. CDR3 DNA sequence: TGTGCCAGCAGCTTAGAATGGGCCAGGGGGCCGATCTACGAGCAGTACTTC. Translated: CASSLEWARGPIYEQYF.

The chain has TRBV10-1 and TRBJ1-1, with a tentative D call TRBD1 (6 bases). CDR1 is WNHNN, CDR2 SYGVQD, per germline (reference sequence). The V end was cut by 6 bases, the J end by 1 base, with 12 bases between. CDR3 length equals 14 residues. CDR3 in amino acids: CASSRTESNTEAFF. CDR3 in DNA: TGCGCCAGCAGCAGGACAGAGTCGAACACTGAAGCTTTCTTT.

This clone has only one observation. This sequence joins TRBV7-9 and TRBJ1-6; possibly TRBD1 for D (5 bases). The V gene's germline CDR1 is SEHNR and CDR2 FQNEAQ (reference sequence). Between the trimmed V and J ends, which lost 0 bases and 7 bases, there was a span of 16 bases. The CDR3 spans 17 residues. The CDR3 loop reads CASSLAVAGPQNSPLHF. CDR3 bases: TGTGCCAGCAGCTTAGCCGTGGCAGGGCCACAAAATTCACCCCTCCACTTT.

This chain connects TRBV27 to TRBJ2-7; no reliable D call. The CDR3 is 13 amino acids. Per the germline V gene, CDR1 is MNHEY and CDR2 is SMNVEV (reference sequence). The ends were cut back, 2 bases at V and 2 bases at J, with 7 bases in the middle. The CDR3 bases are TGTGCCAGCAGTTTAAGCGCCGCCTACGAGCAGTACTTC. Amino acid sequence: CASSLSAAYEQYF.

The chain carries TRBV18 and TRBJ2-7, with 7 bases lining up with TRBD1. CDR1 KGHSH and CDR2 LQKENI come from the germline V gene. With V trimmed by 3 bases and J by 0 bases, 5 bases remained unmatched. CDR3 length: 15 amino acids. CDR3 nucleotide sequence: TGTGCCAGCTCACCTCCGGGACAGAACTCCTACGAGCAGTACTTC. This translates into CASSPPGQNSYEQYF.